The entry that follows covers one T cell receptor beta chain sequence. Its antigen is currently unknown. These data come from a study of blood T cells in healthy people across ages. The CDR3 contains 10 residues. From germline, CDR1 is SQVTM and CDR2 ANQGSEA. Trimming took off 7 bases at V and 7 bases at J, with 8 bases between the two ends. Broader study findings: Diversity was higher, and naive CD4+ cells more numerous, in long-lived donors than in aged donors. PBMCs went unsorted, and a conclusive naive versus antigen-experienced comparison was therefore prevented.

It was with a sample-barcoded 5' primer and a J-beta primer mix that a second PCR of about 7 to 12 cycles was run. TCRdb reprocessed the 5' RACE reads via MiXCR and lists one record per CDR3 protein. The sample lists fewer than 900,000 distinct CDR3 sequences, about 37% occurring once. The sequencing input was blood. This receptor was obtained from a man younger than 30 in good health. This chain connects TRBV29-1 to TRBJ2-1; D is uncertain. The CDR3 coding sequence is TGCAGCGGGCAGTCTAATGAGCAGTTCTTC. Its protein product is CSGQSNEQFF.